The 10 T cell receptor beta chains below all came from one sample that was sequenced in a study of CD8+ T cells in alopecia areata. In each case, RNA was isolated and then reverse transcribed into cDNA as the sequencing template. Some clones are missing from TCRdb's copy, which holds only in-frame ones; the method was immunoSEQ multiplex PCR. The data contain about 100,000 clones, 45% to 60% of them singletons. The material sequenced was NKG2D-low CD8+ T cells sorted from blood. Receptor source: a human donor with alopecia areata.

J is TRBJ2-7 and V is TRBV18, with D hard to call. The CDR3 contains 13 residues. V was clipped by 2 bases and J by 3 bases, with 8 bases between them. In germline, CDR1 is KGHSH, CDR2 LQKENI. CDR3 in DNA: TGTGCCAGCTCACCATTTGCCGACTACGAGCAGTACTTC. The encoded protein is CASSPFADYEQYF.

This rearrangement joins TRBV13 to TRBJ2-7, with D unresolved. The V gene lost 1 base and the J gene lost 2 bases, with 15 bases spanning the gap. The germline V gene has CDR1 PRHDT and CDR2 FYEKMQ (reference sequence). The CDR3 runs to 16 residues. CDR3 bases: TGTGCCAGCAGCTTAGCCGCGCCGACCGTTCCCTACGAGCAGTACTTC. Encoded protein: CASSLAAPTVPYEQYF.

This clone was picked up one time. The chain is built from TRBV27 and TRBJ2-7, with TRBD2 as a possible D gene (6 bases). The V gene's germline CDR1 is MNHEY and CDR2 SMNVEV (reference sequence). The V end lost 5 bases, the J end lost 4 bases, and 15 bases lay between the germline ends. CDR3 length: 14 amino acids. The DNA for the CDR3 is TGTGCCAGCAGTGCGGGATGGGGGGTATACGAGCAGTACTTC. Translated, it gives CASSAGWGVYEQYF.

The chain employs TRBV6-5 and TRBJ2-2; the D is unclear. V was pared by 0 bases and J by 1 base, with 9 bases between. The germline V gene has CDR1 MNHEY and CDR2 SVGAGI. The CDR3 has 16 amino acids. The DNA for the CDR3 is TGTGCCAGCAGTTACTCCCCAGCGCTGAACACCGGGGAGCTGTTTTTT. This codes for CASSYSPALNTGELFF.

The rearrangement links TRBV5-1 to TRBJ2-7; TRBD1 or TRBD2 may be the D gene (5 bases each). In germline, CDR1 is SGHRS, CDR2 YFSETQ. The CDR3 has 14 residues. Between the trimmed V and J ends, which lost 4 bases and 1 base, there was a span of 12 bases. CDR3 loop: CASSPWDGSYEQYF. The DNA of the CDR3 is TGCGCCAGCAGCCCTTGGGACGGATCCTACGAGCAGTACTTC.

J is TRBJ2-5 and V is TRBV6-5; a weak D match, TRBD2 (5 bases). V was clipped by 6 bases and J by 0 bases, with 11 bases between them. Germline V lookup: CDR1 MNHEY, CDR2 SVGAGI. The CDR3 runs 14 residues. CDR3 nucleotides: TGTGCCAGCAGGACCGGAGGCGACCAAGAGACCCAGTACTTC. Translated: CASRTGGDQETQYF.

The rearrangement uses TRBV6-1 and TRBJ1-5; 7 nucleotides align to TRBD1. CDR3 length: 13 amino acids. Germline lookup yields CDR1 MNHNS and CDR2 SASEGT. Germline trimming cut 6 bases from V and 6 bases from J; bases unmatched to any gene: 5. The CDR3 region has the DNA TGTGCCAGCAGAGACAGGGAAGTTCAGCCCCAGCATTTT. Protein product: CASRDREVQPQHF.

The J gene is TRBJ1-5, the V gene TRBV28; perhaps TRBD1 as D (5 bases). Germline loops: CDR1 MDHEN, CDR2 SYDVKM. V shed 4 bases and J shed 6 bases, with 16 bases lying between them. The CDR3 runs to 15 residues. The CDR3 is CASSWGKRGFQPQHF. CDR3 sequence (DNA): TGTGCCAGCAGTTGGGGGAAGCGGGGCTTTCAGCCCCAGCATTTT.

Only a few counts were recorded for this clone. The CDR3 DNA is TGTGCCAGCAGCCAAGCCGACTACAATGAGCAGTTCTTC. Translated, it gives CASSQADYNEQFF. This chain links TRBV14 with TRBJ2-1; no reliable D call. Germline loops: CDR1 SGHDN, CDR2 FVKESK. This CDR3 is 13 amino acids long. V was clipped by 1 base and J by 3 bases, with 4 bases between them.

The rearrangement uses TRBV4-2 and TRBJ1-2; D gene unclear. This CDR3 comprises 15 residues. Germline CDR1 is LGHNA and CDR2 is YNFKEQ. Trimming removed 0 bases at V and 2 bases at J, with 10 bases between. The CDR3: CASSQDAGTNYGYTF. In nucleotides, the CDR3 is TGTGCCAGCAGCCAAGATGCAGGTACCAACTATGGCTACACCTTC.